Each of the 9 T cell receptor beta chains below was sequenced from the same sample in a study of T cells after somatic rescue of genetic block. Measured with immunoSEQ multiplex PCR; TCRdb has only the in-frame clones, and not every one. In the table there are 68,000 or so clones, 85% to 95% of which are singletons. Sequencing used peripheral blood mononuclear cells (PBMCs). The origin of the receptors is a man aged 35 to 55.

This rearrangement joins TRBV7-2 to TRBJ2-5, with D perhaps TRBD2 (5 bases). From germline, CDR1 is SGHTA and CDR2 FQGNSA. The V gene lost 1 base and the J gene lost 5 bases, with 14 bases spanning the gap. CDR3 length: 15 amino acids. The CDR3 DNA reads TGTGCCAGCAGCTTAGTTACCCTCCAGCGGGAGACCCAGTACTTC. Translating gives CASSLVTLQRETQYF.

This chain joins TRBV4-1 and TRBJ1-6; a possible D gene is TRBD1 (5 bases). The CDR3 loop spans 16 amino acids. Between the trimmed V and J ends, which lost 1 base and 7 bases, there was a span of 14 bases. The germline gives CDR1 MGHRA, CDR2 YSYEKL. The CDR3 sequence: CASSQGYRGPNSPLHF. CDR3 sequence (DNA): TGCGCCAGCAGCCAAGGCTACCGGGGCCCGAATTCACCCCTCCACTTT.

The rearrangement uses TRBV4-3 and TRBJ1-2, with 8 nucleotides matching TRBD1. The CDR3 spans 15 residues. Germline V gene data show CDR1 as LGHNA and CDR2 as YSLEER. The ends lost 1 base at V and 6 bases at J; junction bases unmatched: 7. The CDR3 sequence: CASSQVGQGNDGYTF. CDR3 nucleotide sequence: TGCGCCAGCAGCCAAGTAGGACAGGGCAATGATGGCTACACCTTC.

The chain joins TRBV7-8 to TRBJ1-6; 8 positions match TRBD1. Germline-derived CDR1 and CDR2 are SGHVS and FQNEAQ. The CDR3 is 14 amino acids. J gave up 7 bases and V 5 bases, and 4 bases lay outside the gene matches. CDR3 bases: TGTGCCAGCAGCGTCACAGGGGGAAATTCACCCCTCCACTTT. Its translation: CASSVTGGNSPLHF.

This clone came up a few times. This rearrangement joins TRBV21-1 to TRBJ2-7; TRBD1, the D gene given by the table, was not confirmed from the DNA. TRBV21-1 is a pseudogene. The CDR3 is 14 residues long. The CDR3 DNA reads TGTGCCAGCAGCAAATCCCACGACAGTCCCGAGCAGTACTTC. It codes for CASSKSHDSPEQYF.

The chain carries TRBV10-3 and TRBJ2-7; perhaps TRBD1 as D (5 bases). CDR3 length: 14 residues. V gave up 3 bases and J gave up 0 bases, with 9 bases separating them. Looked up from germline, CDR1 is ENHRY and CDR2 is SYGVKD. The CDR3 DNA follows: TGTGCCATCAGTGATGCCAGGGTCTCCTACGAGCAGTACTTC. As protein: CAISDARVSYEQYF.

The chain combines TRBV6-1 with TRBJ2-3; D unresolved. Germline CDR1 MNHNS, CDR2 SASEGT. Between the trimmed V and J ends, which lost 3 bases and 0 bases, there was a span of 10 bases. The CDR3 totals 15 residues. CDR3 protein: CASSEWQSSTDTQYF. DNA for the CDR3: TGTGCCAGCAGTGAGTGGCAGTCTAGCACAGATACGCAGTATTTT.

The chain is built from TRBV10-3 and TRBJ1-2, with D possibly TRBD1 on 5 matching bases. Per germline, CDR1 ENHRY and CDR2 SYGVKD. The CDR3 totals 15 residues. V was shortened by 3 bases and J by 6 bases, with 17 bases between the two germline ends. The CDR3: CAISDHSRTPDGYTF. The DNA of the CDR3 is TGTGCCATCAGTGATCACTCCCGGACACCGGATGGCTACACCTTC.

The chain employs TRBV19 and TRBJ2-2, with a possible D match to TRBD1 (5 bases). CDR1 and CDR2 (germline): LNHDA, SQIVND (reference sequence). The CDR3 spans 14 residues. The V end was cut by 6 bases, the J end by 4 bases, with 12 bases between. This CDR3 is CASRPTGATGELFF. The CDR3, as DNA: TGTGCCAGTAGGCCTACAGGTGCCACCGGGGAGCTGTTTTTT.